This T cell receptor (beta chain) was profiled in a study of OX40 agonist ivuxolimab in advanced cancers. General observations from the study: The antigens recognized by the expanded peripheral T cells, that is their antigen specificity, were not determined. CD4+ and CD8+ blood T cells expanded clonally by week 6 at 0.1 to 3.0 mg/kg.

TCRdb's table, derived via immunoSEQ multiplex PCR, lists solely in-frame clones and lacks some. The data contain tens of thousands of clones, nearly 95% of them singletons. Autoimmune disease history or systemic immunosuppression excluded patients. As concerns this clone: The target antigen is unknown.

The germline V gene encodes CDR1 SGHTA and CDR2 FQGNSA. This CDR3 is built from 14 residues. V lost 2 bases to trimming and J lost 4 bases; unmatched junction nucleotides: 1. The receptor was isolated from an adult with an advanced solid tumor such as melanoma, head and neck, liver or kidney cancer. The rearrangement uses TRBV7-2 and TRBJ2-3, with TRBD2 matching over 9 bases. The sample consisted of CD4+ or CD8+ T cells sorted from blood, taken in a trial of the OX40 agonist ivuxolimab. CDR3 bases: TGTGCCAGCAGCTTACTAGCGGGACCAGATACGCAGTATTTT. Protein: CASSLLAGPDTQYF. The variable domain in full, with the rest retrieved from reference TRBV7-2 and TRBJ2-3, is GAGVSQSPSNKVTEKGKDVELRCDPISGHTALYWYRQSLGQGLEFLIYFQGNSAPDKSGLPSDRFSAERTGGSVSTLTIQRTQQEDSAVYLCASSLLAGPDTQYFGPGTRLTVL.